Listed here are 15 T cell receptor beta chains from one sample, sequenced in a study of monozygotic twins with inflammatory bowel disease. Reprocessing the 5' RACE reads, TCRdb reports a single entry for every CDR3 protein and omits DNA. The sample table sets out hundreds of thousands of distinct CDR3 sequences. Sequences were obtained from blood. The receptor set was obtained from a human donor with ulcerative colitis or Crohn's disease, or a healthy co-twin of an affected twin (not recorded which).

The rearrangement joins TRBV2 to TRBJ2-3; TCRdb's D call, TRBD1, is unchecked because there is no DNA. Germline assignment: CDR1 SNHLY and CDR2 FYNNEI. This CDR3 is built from 13 residues. CDR3: CASSAQGSDTQYF. Based on the CDR3 plus reference TRBV2 and TRBJ2-3, the full variable domain is EPEVTQTPSHQVTQMGQEVILRCVPISNHLYFYWYRQILGQKVEFLVSFYNNEISEKSEIFDDQFSVERPDGSNFTLKIRSTKLEDSAMYFCASSAQGSDTQYFGPGTRLTVL.

The chain uses TRBV10-3 and TRBJ1-2; TCRdb picks TRBD1, but there is no DNA to check that call. Germline CDR1 is ENHRY and CDR2 is SYGVKD. This CDR3 region has 14 residues. CDR3 sequence reads: CAISEGQALGGYTF.

The V and J genes are TRBV18 and TRBJ1-3. Germline-derived CDR1 and CDR2 are KGHSH and LQKENI. CDR3 size: 14 residues. CDR3 protein: CASSPNALGNTIYF.

V usage is TRBV29-1 and J usage is TRBJ2-1; TCRdb reports TRBD2, a call that lacks DNA to check it against. The CDR3 runs to 11 residues. The germline V gene encodes CDR1 SQVTM and CDR2 ANQGSEA. CDR3 in amino acids: CSVPTSGEQFF.

The chain employs TRBV12-3 or TRBV12-4 and TRBJ2-7; TCRdb picks TRBD2, but there is no DNA to check that call. This CDR3 has 15 residues. The CDR3 region is CASSPVGRTLYEQYF.

The rearrangement joins TRBV20-1 to TRBJ2-3; TCRdb indicates TRBD1, and absent DNA this call remains unverified. The length of the CDR3 is 14 residues. CDR1 is DFQATT and CDR2 is SNEGSKA in the germline V gene (reference sequence). The CDR3: CSAWTGGGTDTQYF.

The chain employs TRBV5-1 and TRBJ1-1; TCRdb outputs TRBD1, but without DNA this stays unchecked. There are 17 residues in the CDR3. Germline V gene data show CDR1 as SGHRS and CDR2 as YFSETQ. CDR3 sequence: CASSLGLPTGVGTEAFF.

The V and J genes are TRBV28 and TRBJ2-5. There are 11 residues in the CDR3. Germline CDR1 MDHEN, CDR2 SYDVKM. The CDR3 spells CASSRRETQYF.

The V gene is TRBV29-1, the J gene TRBJ2-3; with no DNA, the TCRdb D assignment of TRBD2 cannot be verified. Per the germline V gene, CDR1 is SQVTM and CDR2 is ANQGSEA. This CDR3 is 15 amino acids long. The CDR3: CSAKPTSGGTDTQYF.

V gene TRBV28 combines with J gene TRBJ2-7; TCRdb reports TRBD2, a call that lacks DNA to check it against. The CDR3 totals 14 residues. The germline V gene has CDR1 MDHEN and CDR2 SYDVKM. This CDR3 reads CASSLPGLPYEHYF.

CDR3 amino acids: CASSFRQFNSFEQFF. The rearrangement uses TRBV28 and TRBJ2-1. Germline assignment: CDR1 MDHEN and CDR2 SYDVKM. The CDR3 is 15 amino acids.

The chain is built from TRBV6-1 and TRBJ1-5; there is no DNA to check the TCRdb D call of TRBD1. CDR3 size: 15 residues. Germline CDR1 reads MNHNS; CDR2 reads SASEGT. The CDR3 is CASHTGDRAGQPQHF.

The chain uses TRBV4-1 and TRBJ2-2; TCRdb's D gene call, TRBD1, goes unchecked for lack of DNA. This CDR3 spans 16 amino acids. The germline CDR1 and CDR2 sequences are MGHRA and YSYEKL. CDR3 residues: CASSQGATTNTGELFF.

The chain combines TRBV7-6 with TRBJ2-7; TCRdb names TRBD1, which stays unverified in the absence of DNA. The germline V gene has CDR1 SGHVS and CDR2 FNYEAQ. The CDR3 has 16 residues. The chain's CDR3 is CASSLMLRQGAGEQYF.

The chain couples TRBV9 to TRBJ2-3. The germline gives CDR1 SGDLS, CDR2 YYNGEE. The CDR3 contains 12 residues. Here the CDR3 reads CASSVDTDTQYF. Drawing the rest from reference TRBV9 and TRBJ2-3, the complete variable domain is DSGVTQTPKHLITATGQRVTLRCSPRSGDLSVYWYQQSLDQGLQFLIQYYNGEERAKGNILERFSAQQFPDLHSELNLSSLELGDSALYFCASSVDTDTQYFGPGTRLTVL.